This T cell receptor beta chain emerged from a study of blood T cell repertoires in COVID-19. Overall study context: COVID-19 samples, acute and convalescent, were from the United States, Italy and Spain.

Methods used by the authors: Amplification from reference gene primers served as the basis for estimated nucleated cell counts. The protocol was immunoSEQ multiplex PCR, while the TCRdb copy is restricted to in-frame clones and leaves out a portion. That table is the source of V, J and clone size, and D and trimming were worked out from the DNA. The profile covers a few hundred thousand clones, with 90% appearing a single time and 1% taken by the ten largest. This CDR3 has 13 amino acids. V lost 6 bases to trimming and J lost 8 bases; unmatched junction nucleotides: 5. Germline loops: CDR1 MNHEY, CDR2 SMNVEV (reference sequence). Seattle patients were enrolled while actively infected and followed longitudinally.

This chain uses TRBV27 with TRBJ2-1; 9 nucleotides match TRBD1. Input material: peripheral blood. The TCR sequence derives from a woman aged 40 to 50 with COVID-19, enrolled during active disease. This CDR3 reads CASRGQGADEQFF. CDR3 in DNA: TGTGCCAGCAGGGGACAGGGTGCCGATGAGCAGTTCTTC.